These T cell receptor beta chains were read from a single sample in a study of blood T cells in healthy people across ages. TCRdb re-called the 5' RACE reads with MiXCR, one entry per CDR3 protein. The sample records 1.5 million to 2 million distinct CDR3 sequences, roughly 27% being singletons. Sequenced: blood. These receptors were taken from a woman aged 25-40 years in good health. Both conserved end residues are part of each CDR3. A D gene is named only where the DNA matches it firmly. Rows give clone size only sometimes, using once, few, many, or a class for an expanded clone.

v_call	d_call	j_call	clone_size	cdr3_nt	cdr3_aa
TRBV7-2	-	TRBJ1-2	few	TGTGCCAGCAGCTTAGACGGTCGCTTCAGAGAGGGCTACACCTTC	CASSLDGRFREGYTF
TRBV29-1	-	TRBJ2-1	many	TGCAGCGCAAGGGACCCCAGGGATAAGGAGCAGTTCTTC	CSARDPRDKEQFF
TRBV20-1	TRBD2	TRBJ2-3	many	TGCAGTGCTAGAGCTTTCCTAGCGGGGGAGGCAGATACGCAGTATTTT	CSARAFLAGEADTQYF
TRBV12-3/TRBV12-4	TRBD1	TRBJ1-2	-	TGTGCCAGCAGAACTACAGGGGGCGTGGGCTACACCTTC	CASRTTGGVGYTF
TRBV7-2	TRBD2	TRBJ2-5	-	TGTGCCAGCAGCTTAGACTCCCCGAGGAAGCGGGAGGTCTCTGAGCAGTACTTC	CASSLDSPRKREVSEQYF
TRBV3-1	-	TRBJ2-1	-	TGTGCCAGCAGCCCTCTCCCCGCTAGCAATGAGCAGTTCTTC	CASSPLPASNEQFF
TRBV7-2	-	TRBJ1-4	-	TGTGCCAGCAGCTGGGACGTAGGTGAAAAACTGTTTTTT	CASSWDVGEKLFF
TRBV15	-	TRBJ1-2	-	TGTGCCACCAGCAGAGCGGGGCTCTATGGCTACACCTTC	CATSRAGLYGYTF
TRBV5-6	-	TRBJ2-7	-	TGTGCCAGCAGCAGAGAGCCGGGACGGCAGTACGAGCAGTACTTC	CASSREPGRQYEQYF
TRBV12-3/TRBV12-4	TRBD2	TRBJ2-1	many	TGTGCCAGCAGGTCTGGGACTAGCGGGGGACAGTTCTTC	CASRSGTSGGQFF
TRBV12-3/TRBV12-4	-	TRBJ2-7	once	TGTGCCAGCAGTTTTCGGGGGGCGAGCTCCTGCGAGCAGTACTTC	CASSFRGASSCEQYF
TRBV25-1	-	TRBJ2-5	-	TGTGCCGGCTCCACCGACAGAAACGGTCGGGCTCAAGAGACCCAGTACTTC	CAGSTDRNGRAQETQYF
TRBV19	-	TRBJ2-1	-	TGTGCCAGTAGTCTCAGCCTACGGATCGACAATGAGCAGTTCTTC	CASSLSLRIDNEQFF
TRBV7-2	TRBD1	TRBJ1-2	few	TGTGCCAGCAGCTTCCCAGGGGGACACTATGGCTACACCTTC	CASSFPGGHYGYTF
TRBV5-6	-	TRBJ1-1	-	TGTGCCAGCAGCTTGAGGGCTCTACGGTCGGACACTGAAGCTTTCTTT	CASSLRALRSDTEAFF
TRBV5-1	TRBD1	TRBJ2-3	once	TGCGCCAGCAGCTTGGGAATAGGGGGCCGTACAGATACGCAGTATTTT	CASSLGIGGRTDTQYF